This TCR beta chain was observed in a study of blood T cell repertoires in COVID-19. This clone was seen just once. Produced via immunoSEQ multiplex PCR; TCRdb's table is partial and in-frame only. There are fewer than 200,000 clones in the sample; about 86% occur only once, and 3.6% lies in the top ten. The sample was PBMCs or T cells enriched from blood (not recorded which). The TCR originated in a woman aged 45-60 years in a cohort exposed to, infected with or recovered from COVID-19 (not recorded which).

CDR3 bases: TGTGCCAGCTCACCCACAGGGAACTATGGCTACACCTTC. It codes for CASSPTGNYGYTF. The gene calls are TRBV18 and TRBJ1-2, with D possibly matching TRBD1 (6 bases). The germline V gene encodes CDR1 KGHSH and CDR2 LQKENI. Trimming pared 3 bases from V and 2 bases from J, leaving 7 bases between. The length of the CDR3 is 13 residues. The full variable domain, completed using reference TRBV18 and TRBJ1-2, is NAGVMQNPRHLVRRRGQEARLRCSPMKGHSHVYWYRQLPEEGLKFMVYLQKENIIDESGMPKERFSAEFPKEGPSILRIQQVVRGDSAAYFCASSPTGNYGYTFGSGTRLTVV.